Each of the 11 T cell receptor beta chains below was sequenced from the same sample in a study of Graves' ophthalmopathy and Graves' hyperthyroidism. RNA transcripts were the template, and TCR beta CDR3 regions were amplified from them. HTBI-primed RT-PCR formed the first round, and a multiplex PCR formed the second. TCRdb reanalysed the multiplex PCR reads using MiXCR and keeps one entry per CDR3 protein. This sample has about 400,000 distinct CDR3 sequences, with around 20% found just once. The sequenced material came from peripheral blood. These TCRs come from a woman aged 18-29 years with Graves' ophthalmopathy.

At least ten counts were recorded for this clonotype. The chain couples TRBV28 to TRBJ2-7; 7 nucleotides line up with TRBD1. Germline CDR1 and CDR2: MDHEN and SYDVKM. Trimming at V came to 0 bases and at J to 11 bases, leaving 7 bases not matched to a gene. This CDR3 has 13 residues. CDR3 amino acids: CASSLWGSQGEYF. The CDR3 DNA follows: TGTGCCAGCAGTTTATGGGGGTCGCAGGGGGAGTACTTC.

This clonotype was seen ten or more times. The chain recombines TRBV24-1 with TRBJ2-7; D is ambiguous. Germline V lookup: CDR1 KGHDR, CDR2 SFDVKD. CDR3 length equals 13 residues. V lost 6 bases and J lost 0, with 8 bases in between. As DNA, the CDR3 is TGTGCCACCAGTCACCCGAGCTCCTACGAGCAGTACTTC. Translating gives CATSHPSSYEQYF.

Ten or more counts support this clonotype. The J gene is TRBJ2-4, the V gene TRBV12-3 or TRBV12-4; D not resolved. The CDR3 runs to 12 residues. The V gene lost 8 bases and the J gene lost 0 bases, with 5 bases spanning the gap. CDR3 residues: CASGEAKNIQYF. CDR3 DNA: TGTGCCAGCGGGGAAGCCAAAAACATTCAGTACTTC.

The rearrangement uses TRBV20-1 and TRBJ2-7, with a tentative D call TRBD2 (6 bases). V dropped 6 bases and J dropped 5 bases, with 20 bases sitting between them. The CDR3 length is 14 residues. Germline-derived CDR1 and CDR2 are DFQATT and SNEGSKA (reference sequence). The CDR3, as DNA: TGCAGTGCCGGTTCGAACGTAGCGGTGAACGAGCAGTACTTC. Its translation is CSAGSNVAVNEQYF.

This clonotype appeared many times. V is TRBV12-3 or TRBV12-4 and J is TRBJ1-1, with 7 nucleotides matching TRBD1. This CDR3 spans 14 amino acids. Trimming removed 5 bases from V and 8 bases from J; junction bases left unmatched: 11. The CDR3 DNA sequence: TGTGCCAGCAGTCTCAACAGACAGGGACCAGAAGCTTTCTTT. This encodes CASSLNRQGPEAFF.

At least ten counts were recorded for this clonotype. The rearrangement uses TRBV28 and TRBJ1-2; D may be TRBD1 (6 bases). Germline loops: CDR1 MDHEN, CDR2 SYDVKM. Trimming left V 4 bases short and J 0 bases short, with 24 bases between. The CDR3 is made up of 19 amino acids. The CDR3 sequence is CASSSNLSGASTPNYGYTF. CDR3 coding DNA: TGTGCCAGCAGTTCCAACCTCTCAGGGGCCTCAACGCCTAACTATGGCTACACCTTC.

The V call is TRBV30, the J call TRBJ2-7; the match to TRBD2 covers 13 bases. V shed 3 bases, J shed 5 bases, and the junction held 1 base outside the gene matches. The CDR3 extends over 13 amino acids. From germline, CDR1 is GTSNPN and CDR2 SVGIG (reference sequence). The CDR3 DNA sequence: TGTGCCTGGAGACTAGCGGGGGGGCACGAGCAGTACTTC. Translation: CAWRLAGGHEQYF.

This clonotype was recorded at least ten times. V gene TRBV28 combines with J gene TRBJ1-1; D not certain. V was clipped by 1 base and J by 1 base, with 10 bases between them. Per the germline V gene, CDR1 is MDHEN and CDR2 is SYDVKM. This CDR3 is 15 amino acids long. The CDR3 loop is CASSLSLGRNTEAFF. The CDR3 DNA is TGTGCCAGCAGTTTATCCCTCGGACGGAACACTGAAGCTTTCTTT.

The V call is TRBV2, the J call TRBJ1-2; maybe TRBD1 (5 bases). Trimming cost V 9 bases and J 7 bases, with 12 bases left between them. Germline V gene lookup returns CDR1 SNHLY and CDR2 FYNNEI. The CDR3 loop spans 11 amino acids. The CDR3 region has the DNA TGTGCCAGAACCGGGGGGAGTGGCTACACCTTC. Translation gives CARTGGSGYTF.

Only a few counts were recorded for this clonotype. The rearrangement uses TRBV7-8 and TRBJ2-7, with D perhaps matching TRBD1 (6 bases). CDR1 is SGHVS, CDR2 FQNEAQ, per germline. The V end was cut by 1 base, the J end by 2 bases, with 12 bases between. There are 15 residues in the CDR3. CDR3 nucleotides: TGTGCCAGCAGCTTAGGGAGGACAGCGGCCTACGAGCAGTACTTC. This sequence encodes CASSLGRTAAYEQYF.

The CDR3, as DNA: TGTGCCAGCTCACCGCGTTCCGACAGGGGCACTGAAGCTTTCTTT. It translates to CASSPRSDRGTEAFF. The chain employs TRBV18 and TRBJ1-1, with 8 nucleotides matching TRBD1. CDR3 length: 15 amino acids. CDR1 and CDR2 (germline): KGHSH, LQKENI. Germline trimming cut 3 bases from V and 4 bases from J; bases unmatched to any gene: 7. Supplemented by reference TRBV18 and TRBJ1-1, the full variable domain reads NAGVMQNPRHLVRRRGQEARLRCSPMKGHSHVYWYRQLPEEGLKFMVYLQKENIIDESGMPKERFSAEFPKEGPSILRIQQVVRGDSAAYFCASSPRSDRGTEAFFGQGTRLTVV.